The entry that follows covers one TCR beta chain sequence. These data originate in a study of blood T cell repertoires in COVID-19. The table came from immunoSEQ multiplex PCR; TCRdb's copy has only in-frame clones and leaves some out. The sample lists some 100,000 clones, roughly nine tenths occurring once. The clonotype was recovered from a man aged 45 to 65 with active COVID-19. Sequenced: peripheral blood.

CDR3 region: CASSYWGGAYNEQFF. For the CDR3, the DNA is TGTGCCAGCAGTTACTGGGGGGGCGCGTACAATGAGCAGTTCTTC. The J gene is TRBJ2-1, the V gene TRBV6-2 or TRBV6-3; D perhaps matches TRBD2 (7 bases). The ends were cut back, 1 base at V and 4 bases at J, with 11 bases in the middle. From germline, CDR1 is MNHEY and CDR2 SVGEGT. The CDR3 covers 15 residues.